A single T cell receptor beta chain is shown here with its context. These data originate in a study of blood T cell repertoires in COVID-19. TCRdb's table, derived via immunoSEQ multiplex PCR, lists solely in-frame clones and lacks some. The sample consists of roughly 70,000 clones, about 91% of them appearing once. The CDR3 totals 17 residues. Germline V lookup: CDR1 SGHVS, CDR2 FNYEAQ. Trimming removed 1 base at V and 0 bases at J, with 12 bases between. This sequence was found in a man older than 75 with acute or convalescent COVID-19. The sequenced material came from peripheral blood. V gene TRBV7-6 combines with J gene TRBJ1-4; D is undetermined. The CDR3 DNA follows: TGTGCCAGCAGCTTAGTAGCCACGACTGCAACTAATGAAAAACTGTTTTTT. Residues: CASSLVATTATNEKLFF.